The source of this TCR beta chain is a study of somatic mutations in cytotoxic T cells in rheumatoid arthritis. TCRdb's copy holds only in-frame clones and misses some; the assay was immunoSEQ multiplex PCR. Of approximately 12,000 clones listed, 70% to 80% are singletons. Trimming took off 5 bases at V and 5 bases at J, with 12 bases between the two ends. The germline V gene has CDR1 MNHEY and CDR2 SMNVEV (reference sequence). The CDR3 covers 13 residues. CD4+ and CD8+ cells were isolated by positive magnetic bead selection, with purity checked by flow cytometry. This chain uses TRBV27 with TRBJ2-5; D uncertain. This TCR was recovered from a man in his fifties in good health. Sequenced sample: CD8+ T cells sorted from blood. The CDR3 DNA follows: TGTGCCAGCAGTCCCTGGCTGGGGGAGACCCAGTACTTC. Translated, it gives CASSPWLGETQYF.